One and the same sample provided the 25 T cell receptor beta chains below, sequenced in a study of blood T cell repertoires in COVID-19. Libraries were prepared by immunoSEQ multiplex PCR; TCRdb keeps only in-frame clonotypes and omits some of them. The sample yields around 170,000 clones, 80% to 90% seen once. The sequenced material came from peripheral blood. The source is a man younger than 40 with active or convalescent COVID-19.

CDR3 sequence (DNA): TGTGCCAGTAGTATAGAGACAGGGGCCTGGGGCTCCTACAATGAGCAGTTCTTC. The encoded protein is CASSIETGAWGSYNEQFF. V usage is TRBV19 and J usage is TRBJ2-1; 8 nucleotides line up with TRBD1. Germline V gene data show CDR1 as LNHDA and CDR2 as SQIVND (reference sequence). V was pared by 0 bases and J by 0 bases, with 7 bases of the junction left unmatched. This CDR3 is 18 amino acids long.

V and J are TRBV30 and TRBJ1-2; D ambiguous. The CDR3 is 15 amino acids. CDR1 is GTSNPN, CDR2 SVGIG, per germline (reference sequence). V shed 3 bases and J shed 5 bases, with 19 bases lying between them. This CDR3 reads CAWSLNNGRGYGYTF. The CDR3, as DNA: TGTGCCTGGAGCCTAAACAATGGGCGAGGGTATGGCTACACCTTC.

The gene calls are TRBV7-9 and TRBJ1-4; 10 bases agree with TRBD1. The germline gives CDR1 SEHNR, CDR2 FQNEAQ (reference sequence). J lost 5 bases, V lost 5 bases, and 11 bases had no gene match. There are 17 residues in the CDR3. The CDR3 DNA reads as TGTGCCAGCAGCCTGGGACAGGGGAGCGGGTCGAATGAAAAACTGTTTTTT. This translates into CASSLGQGSGSNEKLFF.

This clone was seen once. The rearrangement uses TRBV6-5 and TRBJ1-2; D unresolved. Germline V gene lookup returns CDR1 MNHEY and CDR2 SVGAGI. The CDR3 totals 16 residues. V lost 0 bases and J lost 2, with 13 bases in between. CDR3 nucleotides: TGTGCCAGCAGTTACTCGGCGGGGAAGACGAACTATGGCTACACCTTC. It codes for CASSYSAGKTNYGYTF.

V is TRBV13 and J is TRBJ1-1, with D possibly matching TRBD1 (5 bases). V lost 5 bases to trimming and J lost 0 bases, with 13 bases between them. Germline CDR1 and CDR2: PRHDT and FYEKMQ (reference sequence). The CDR3 spans 15 residues. CDR3 in amino acids: CASSPRTNLNTEAFF. CDR3 DNA sequence: TGTGCCAGCAGCCCCCGGACAAATTTGAACACTGAAGCTTTCTTT.

The rearrangement joins TRBV13 to TRBJ2-2; D gene uncertain. The length of the CDR3 is 12 residues. The germline CDR1 and CDR2 sequences are PRHDT and FYEKMQ (reference sequence). Trimming shortened V by 8 bases and J by 4 bases, and 8 bases separated the two germline ends. CDR3 nucleotide sequence: TGTGCCAGCTCTGGCATCACCGGGGAGCTGTTTTTT. This gives the protein CASSGITGELFF.

The rearrangement joins TRBV28 to TRBJ2-7, with D tentatively TRBD2 (5 bases). Trimming stripped 5 bases from V and 4 bases from J, with 9 bases between. Germline assignment: CDR1 MDHEN and CDR2 SYDVKM. The CDR3 is made up of 12 amino acids. CDR3 sequence reads: CASSPGSYEQYV. Here the CDR3 DNA reads TGTGCCAGCAGTCCGGGGTCTTACGAGCAGTACGTC.

The chain links TRBV10-3 to TRBJ2-7; 8 nucleotides align to TRBD1. With V trimmed by 4 bases and J by 7 bases, 9 bases remained unmatched. The germline V gene encodes CDR1 ENHRY and CDR2 SYGVKD. This CDR3 spans 14 amino acids. In nucleotides, the CDR3 is TGTGCCATCAGTGGGGGGCAGGGGGCCGAGGAGCAGTACTTC. Its protein is CAISGGQGAEEQYF.

The V call is TRBV27, the J call TRBJ2-2, with D unclear. The V end lost 8 bases, the J end lost 0 bases, and 16 bases lay between the germline ends. The germline V gene has CDR1 MNHEY and CDR2 SMNVEV (reference sequence). This CDR3 spans 16 amino acids. CDR3 nucleotides: TGTGCCAGCCGAAGATTTCTTGAGCCGAACACCGGGGAGCTGTTTTTT. It codes for CASRRFLEPNTGELFF.

The V call is TRBV3-1 (or the pseudogene TRBV3-2), the J call TRBJ2-3; D is undetermined. The CDR3 is 12 residues long. The germline CDR1 and CDR2 sequences are LGHDT and YNNKEL (reference sequence). V lost 4 bases, J lost 5 bases, and 7 bases lay in between. CDR3 nucleotides: TGTGCCAGCAGCCCTAACTTAGATACGCAGTATTTT. It specifies CASSPNLDTQYF.

Only one count was recorded for this clone. The chain uses TRBV6-5 and TRBJ1-2, with 10 bases lining up with TRBD1. Germline CDR1 MNHEY, CDR2 SVGAGI. CDR3 length: 15 amino acids. The junction had 11 bases not matched to a gene; V was cut back by 7 bases and J by 6 bases. Written as DNA, the CDR3 is TGTGCCAGCACCAAAACCGACAGGGGGCTTGATGGCTACACCTTC. Its translation is CASTKTDRGLDGYTF.

This clone was found once. The chain employs TRBV24-1 and TRBJ2-5; weak D call: TRBD1 (5 bases). V lost 2 bases and J lost 2, with 11 bases in between. This CDR3 has 15 amino acids. Germline-derived CDR1 and CDR2 are KGHDR and SFDVKD. CDR3 sequence reads: CATSDSQGRQETQYF. The CDR3 DNA follows: TGTGCCACCAGTGATTCCCAGGGCAGGCAAGAGACCCAGTACTTC.

This chain connects TRBV11-2 to TRBJ2-5; D remains unclear. CDR1 and CDR2 from the germline V gene are SGHAT and FQNNGV. The CDR3 sequence is 11 residues long. The germline V and J ends were trimmed by 2 bases and 5 bases, with 3 bases remaining between them. The chain's CDR3 is CASSLYETQYF. CDR3 nucleotide sequence: TGTGCCAGCAGCTTATATGAGACCCAGTACTTC.

V and J are TRBV12-3 or TRBV12-4 and TRBJ1-5; D uncertain. This CDR3 region has 13 residues. V gave up 1 base and J gave up 5 bases, with 6 bases separating them. The DNA of the CDR3 is TGTGCCAGCAGTTTAGGGCGGGATCAGCCCCAGCATTTT. Encoded protein: CASSLGRDQPQHF.

The gene calls are TRBV2 and TRBJ2-5; tentatively, D is TRBD1 (6 bases). From germline, CDR1 is SNHLY and CDR2 FYNNEI. This CDR3 region has 15 residues. Trimming took off 5 bases at V and 2 bases at J, with 15 bases between the two ends. The CDR3, as DNA: TGTGCCAGCAGTTACAGGGAACAATTGCAAGAGACCCAGTACTTC. Translated, it gives CASSYREQLQETQYF.

This clone was counted a single time. This chain links TRBV4-3 with TRBJ1-4; D possibly corresponds to TRBD1 (6 bases). This CDR3 has 16 amino acids. Germline V gene sequence: CDR1 LGHNA, CDR2 YSLEER. V shed 2 bases and J shed 0 bases, with 10 bases lying between them. The DNA for the CDR3 is TGCGCCAGCAGCCAAAGGGGGGGTGCAACTAATGAAAAACTGTTTTTT. Translating gives CASSQRGGATNEKLFF.

The chain combines TRBV21-1 with TRBJ2-7; TRBD1 was called by the table and not checked on the DNA. TRBV21-1 is a documented pseudogene. The CDR3 length is 14 residues. The CDR3 DNA sequence: TGTGCCAGCAGCAAAGCGGCAGCCAGGGCCGAGCAGTACGTC. Translating gives CASSKAAARAEQYV.

The V and J genes are TRBV3-1 (or the pseudogene TRBV3-2) and TRBJ1-1, with 9 bases fitting TRBD1. The J segment lost 8 bases and the V segment lost 0 bases, leaving 10 bases of the junction unmatched. Germline V gene lookup returns CDR1 LGHDT and CDR2 YNNKEL (reference sequence). This CDR3 has 16 residues. The CDR3 DNA follows: TGTGCCAGCAGCCAAGATAACAGGGGGCCCCTAAGGGAAGCTTTCTTT. This codes for CASSQDNRGPLREAFF.

The chain recombines TRBV4-1 with TRBJ2-1; 12 nucleotides match TRBD2. The CDR3 contains 17 residues. J lost 4 bases, V lost 4 bases, and 8 bases had no gene match. From germline, CDR1 is MGHRA and CDR2 YSYEKL. CDR3 protein: CASSPGLAGNSYNEQFF. CDR3 DNA sequence: TGCGCCAGCAGCCCGGGACTAGCGGGCAATTCGTACAATGAGCAGTTCTTC.

The J gene is TRBJ2-1, the V gene TRBV6-1; 12 bases align to TRBD2. Trimming removed 0 bases from V and 4 bases from J; junction bases left unmatched: 4. Germline V gene sequence: CDR1 MNHNS, CDR2 SASEGT. This CDR3 is 17 amino acids long. As DNA, the CDR3 is TGTGCCAGCAGTGAAGCGCTAGCGGGGGGGACGTACAATGAGCAGTTCTTC. Residues: CASSEALAGGTYNEQFF.

V is TRBV28 and J is TRBJ1-2, with D maybe TRBD1 (6 bases). V was cut by 3 bases and J by 6 bases, with 14 bases left in between. Germline V gene lookup returns CDR1 MDHEN and CDR2 SYDVKM. CDR3 length: 14 residues. The CDR3 DNA reads as TGTGCCAGCAGTTTTCCTGGGGGCTCGGATGGCTACACCTTC. Encoded protein: CASSFPGGSDGYTF.

The V gene is TRBV10-2, the J gene TRBJ1-1; 8 bases match TRBD1. CDR3 size: 14 residues. The ends lost 1 base at V and 5 bases at J; junction bases unmatched: 3. Germline V lookup: CDR1 WSHSY, CDR2 SAAADI. In nucleotides, the CDR3 is TGCGCCAGCAGTGAGTATGACAGGGGAACTGAAGCTTTCTTT. The encoded protein is CASSEYDRGTEAFF.

The chain recombines TRBV29-1 with TRBJ2-5; 9 nucleotides agree with TRBD1. From germline, CDR1 is SQVTM and CDR2 ANQGSEA. This CDR3 contains 15 residues. V gave up 6 bases and J gave up 1 base; unmatched junction bases: 9. The chain's CDR3 is CSVKRQGGPQETQYF. The CDR3 region has the DNA TGCAGCGTGAAAAGACAGGGGGGACCCCAAGAGACCCAGTACTTC.

As to this clone: Additional DNA sequences in this sample encode the identical CDR3. V gene TRBV28 combines with J gene TRBJ2-7; TRBD1 matches at 7 bases. CDR3 size: 13 residues. The V gene end was trimmed by 4 bases and the J gene end by 1 base; junction bases not matched to a gene: 1. The germline V gene has CDR1 MDHEN and CDR2 SYDVKM. The DNA for the CDR3 is TGTGCCAGCAGTTCGGGACAGTCCTACGAGCAGTACGTC. Translating it yields CASSSGQSYEQYV.

The rearrangement joins TRBV5-1 to TRBJ2-2; perhaps TRBD1 as D (6 bases). The germline V and J ends were trimmed by 0 bases and 2 bases, with 8 bases remaining between them. CDR3 length: 15 amino acids. Germline V gene lookup returns CDR1 SGHRS and CDR2 YFSETQ. The CDR3, as DNA: TGCGCCAGCAGCTTGGCAGGGGTAAACACCGGGGAGCTGTTTTTT. The encoded protein is CASSLAGVNTGELFF.